These 30 T cell receptor beta chains were sequenced from one sample in a study of control samples from healthy donors and cancer patients. Sequencing was performed with immunoSEQ multiplex PCR; in TCRdb, only in-frame clones are kept and a portion is missing. The sample lists 150,000 to 200,000 clones; approximately 92% were seen once. Sequencing was performed on blood. Receptor source: a young man in good health.

V and J are TRBV6-4 and TRBJ2-2; 15 positions agree with TRBD2. The length of the CDR3 is 18 residues. Trimming at V came to 8 bases and at J to 1 base, leaving 8 bases not matched to a gene. CDR1 is MRHNA and CDR2 is SNTAGT in the germline V gene. The CDR3 is CASRRGTSGGMNTGELFF. CDR3 DNA sequence: TGTGCCAGCCGGAGAGGGACTAGCGGGGGGATGAACACCGGGGAGCTGTTTTTT.

J is TRBJ2-7 and V is TRBV18; no clear D gene. Germline V CDR1 and CDR2: KGHSH, LQKENI. V dropped 6 bases and J dropped 3 bases, with 12 bases sitting between them. This CDR3 comprises 13 residues. The CDR3 coding sequence is TGTGCCAGCTCCACCACGTCGGTCTACGAGCAGTACTTC. It translates to CASSTTSVYEQYF.

This sequence joins TRBV9 and TRBJ1-5, with D hard to call. CDR3 length: 14 residues. The germline V gene has CDR1 SGDLS and CDR2 YYNGEE. Trimming left V 3 bases short and J 2 bases short, with 9 bases between. The CDR3: CASSADAGNQPQHF. The CDR3 nucleotides read TGTGCCAGCAGCGCGGACGCCGGCAATCAGCCCCAGCATTTT.

J is TRBJ2-2 and V is TRBV6-5; D is undetermined. From germline, CDR1 is MNHEY and CDR2 SVGAGI. The CDR3 has 13 residues. V lost 2 bases and J 6 bases, leaving 7 bases between the germline ends. CDR3 in amino acids: CASSYSLAGELFF. CDR3 sequence (DNA): TGTGCCAGCAGTTACAGCCTAGCCGGGGAGCTGTTTTTT.

The chain has TRBV12-3 or TRBV12-4 and TRBJ2-7; D is uncertain. CDR3 length: 11 residues. The CDR3 DNA is TGTGCTACACAATCCCTCGGCGAGCAGTACTTC. Translating it yields CATQSLGEQYF.

The chain uses TRBV30 and TRBJ2-7; 8 nucleotides match TRBD1. J gave up 6 bases and V 1 base, and 14 bases lay outside the gene matches. Germline loops: CDR1 GTSNPN, CDR2 SVGIG (reference sequence). CDR3 length equals 16 residues. CDR3 nucleotides: TGTGCCTGGAGTGCCAGACCGGGACAGGTTGGTAGCGAGCAGTACTTC. Translated, it gives CAWSARPGQVGSEQYF.

V gene TRBV5-1 combines with J gene TRBJ2-6, with D unclear. The CDR3 length is 15 residues. The V gene lost 4 bases and the J gene lost 3 bases, with 11 bases spanning the gap. Germline assignment: CDR1 SGHRS and CDR2 YFSETQ. CDR3 sequence reads: CASSPLLGGANVLTF. DNA for the CDR3: TGCGCCAGCAGCCCCCTCTTGGGTGGGGCCAACGTCCTGACTTTC.

The chain couples TRBV6-5 to TRBJ1-2, with 9 bases matching TRBD1. This CDR3 has 16 amino acids. The germline V gene has CDR1 MNHEY and CDR2 SVGAGI. Trimming cost V 4 bases and J 2 bases; bases outside gene matches: 8. The CDR3 DNA follows: TGTGCCAGCAGTTTCGGGACAGGGAGTGTAAACTATGGCTACACCTTC. Translation: CASSFGTGSVNYGYTF.

The chain employs TRBV28 and TRBJ1-3; 9 bases fit TRBD1. The J segment lost 0 bases and the V segment lost 4 bases, leaving 13 bases of the junction unmatched. CDR3 length equals 19 residues. The V gene's germline CDR1 is MDHEN and CDR2 SYDVKM. In DNA, the CDR3 is TGTGCCAGCAGTTGGAAGGACAGGGGTAATATATTCTCTGGAAACACCATATATTTT. Translating gives CASSWKDRGNIFSGNTIYF.

This clone has only a few counts. This chain joins TRBV12-5 and TRBJ2-1, with a weak D call TRBD2 (6 bases). V lost 1 base and J 8 bases, leaving 12 bases between the germline ends. Germline V gene data show CDR1 as LGHNT and CDR2 as FRNRAP. The CDR3 is 14 residues long. CDR3 sequence (DNA): TGTGCTAGTGGTTTGGAGGCTAGCGTTCATGAGCAGTTCTTC. Encoded protein: CASGLEASVHEQFF.

The chain recombines TRBV6-5 with TRBJ2-2, with D uncertain. The CDR3 has 13 amino acids. The germline V gene has CDR1 MNHEY and CDR2 SVGAGI. Trimming removed 6 bases at V and 4 bases at J, with 9 bases between. CDR3 amino acids: CASRSQGTGELFF. CDR3 nucleotides: TGTGCCAGCAGGAGCCAAGGCACCGGGGAGCTGTTTTTT.

The V gene is TRBV5-6, the J gene TRBJ2-2; D gene uncertain. The length of the CDR3 is 15 residues. The germline gives CDR1 SGHDT, CDR2 YYEEEE. Trimming removed 0 bases at V and 6 bases at J, with 12 bases between. CDR3 DNA sequence: TGTGCCAGCAGCTTGGGGGGTTTGTTGCCCGGGGAGCTGTTTTTT. It yields the protein CASSLGGLLPGELFF. Complete variable domain (other parts from reference TRBV5-6 and TRBJ2-2): DAGVTQSPTHLIKTRGQQVTLRCSPKSGHDTVSWYQQALGQGPQFIFQYYEEEERQRGNFPDRFSGHQFPNYSSELNVNALLLGDSALYLCASSLGGLLPGELFFGEGSRLTVL.

This chain connects TRBV15 to TRBJ2-5; 11 nucleotides agree with TRBD2. Germline V CDR1 and CDR2: LNHNV, YYDKDF (reference sequence). The V gene end was trimmed by 3 bases and the J gene end by 5 bases; junction bases not matched to a gene: 8. This CDR3 region has 16 residues. In DNA form, the CDR3 reads TGTGCCACCAGCAGTGCTCGGGCTAGCGGGGGGGAGACCCAGTACTTC. This encodes CATSSARASGGETQYF. The full variable domain, rest sourced from reference TRBV15 and TRBJ2-5, is DAMVIQNPRYQVTQFGKPVTLSCSQTLNHNVMYWYQQKSSQAPKLLFHYYDKDFNNEADTPDNFQSRRPNTSFCFLDIRSPGLGDTAMYLCATSSARASGGETQYFGPGTRLLVL.

The J gene is TRBJ2-7, the V gene TRBV5-4, with a weak D call TRBD1 (8 bases). The CDR3 sequence is 15 residues long. Trimming left V 3 bases short and J 4 bases short, with 17 bases between. Per the germline V gene, CDR1 is SGHNT and CDR2 is YYREEE (reference sequence). DNA of the CDR3: TGTGCCAGCAGCTCGGGAGGACAGGGTTGGTACGAGCAGTACTTC. Protein sequence: CASSSGGQGWYEQYF.

The V call is TRBV9, the J call TRBJ2-1, with D perhaps TRBD1 (5 bases). The CDR3 covers 15 residues. Trimming pared 3 bases from V and 4 bases from J, leaving 14 bases between. Germline lookup yields CDR1 SGDLS and CDR2 YYNGEE. The CDR3 protein is CASSAESGLYNEQFF. The CDR3 region has the DNA TGTGCCAGCAGCGCCGAGTCAGGGTTGTACAATGAGCAGTTCTTC.

The V and J genes are TRBV18 and TRBJ1-4; no clear D gene. Between the trimmed V and J ends, which lost 2 bases and 8 bases, there was a span of 9 bases. The CDR3 totals 13 residues. Germline V gene sequence: CDR1 KGHSH, CDR2 LQKENI. The CDR3 bases are TGTGCCAGCTCACCAGGCACCCACGAAAAACTGTTTTTT. It codes for CASSPGTHEKLFF.

The J gene is TRBJ1-1, the V gene TRBV6-5; D perhaps matches TRBD1 (6 bases). Germline CDR1 MNHEY, CDR2 SVGAGI. The V end lost 7 bases, the J end lost 8 bases, and 14 bases lay between the germline ends. The CDR3 runs 12 residues. The CDR3 region has the DNA TGTGCCAGCACACATCAGGACAGAGAAGCTTTCTTT. Translation: CASTHQDREAFF.

This chain uses TRBV12-5 with TRBJ2-1, with D maybe TRBD1 (6 bases). V dropped 2 bases and J dropped 4 bases, with 15 bases sitting between them. CDR1 and CDR2 (germline): LGHNT, FRNRAP. The CDR3 length is 16 residues. The CDR3 bases are TGTGCTAGTGGTTTGCCCCAGGACAGTCTTTACAATGAGCAGTTCTTC. Translating gives CASGLPQDSLYNEQFF.

V is TRBV4-2 and J is TRBJ2-2; 12 positions agree with TRBD2. J lost 4 bases, V lost 4 bases, and 13 bases had no gene match. From germline, CDR1 is LGHNA and CDR2 YNFKEQ. This CDR3 has 19 amino acids. Here the CDR3 DNA reads TGTGCCAGCAGCCGTGATATACCACTAGCGGGGGGTCCCACCGGGGAGCTGTTTTTT. This sequence encodes CASSRDIPLAGGPTGELFF.

The chain's CDR3 is CASSYRGWVGEKLFF. As DNA, the CDR3 is TGTGCCAGCAGTTACAGGGGGTGGGTGGGTGAAAAACTGTTTTTT. V usage is TRBV6-5 and J usage is TRBJ1-4; possibly TRBD1 for D (6 bases). Per the germline V gene, CDR1 is MNHEY and CDR2 is SVGAGI. V was pared by 2 bases and J by 7 bases, with 14 bases between. The CDR3 is made up of 15 amino acids.

The chain joins TRBV2 to TRBJ1-6, with 8 positions matching TRBD1. Germline V CDR1 and CDR2: SNHLY, FYNNEI. The J segment lost 4 bases and the V segment lost 2 bases, leaving 1 base of the junction unmatched. CDR3 length: 15 amino acids. Here the CDR3 DNA reads TGTGCCAGCAGTGAATGGACAGGGTATAATTCACCCCTCCACTTT. This gives the protein CASSEWTGYNSPLHF.

This clone has only a few counts. CDR3 in amino acids: CAWSVPLGGAGNTIYF. As DNA, the CDR3 is TGTGCCTGGAGTGTACCCCTTGGGGGGGCTGGAAACACCATATATTTT. The V call is TRBV30, the J call TRBJ1-3, with D tentatively TRBD1 (5 bases). This CDR3 region has 16 residues. Between the trimmed V and J ends, which lost 0 bases and 2 bases, there was a span of 14 bases. Per the germline V gene, CDR1 is GTSNPN and CDR2 is SVGIG (reference sequence). Supplemented by reference TRBV30 and TRBJ1-3, the full variable domain reads SQTIHQWPATLVQPVGSPLSLECTVEGTSNPNLYWYRQAAGRGLQLLFYSVGIGQISSEVPQNLSASRPQDRQFILSSKKLLLSDSGFYLCAWSVPLGGAGNTIYFGEGSWLTVV.

This chain joins TRBV14 and TRBJ1-4; possible D gene TRBD1, 5 bases. CDR3 size: 13 residues. Germline CDR1 and CDR2: SGHDN and FVKESK. The V end lost 8 bases, the J end lost 3 bases, and 10 bases lay between the germline ends. CDR3 sequence (DNA): TGTGCCAGCGCACGAGGGGCTAATGAAAAACTGTTTTTT. Translation: CASARGANEKLFF.

The chain carries TRBV5-1 and TRBJ1-6, with 9 bases lining up with TRBD1. J was trimmed by 6 bases and V by 5 bases; bases with no gene match: 6. Germline CDR1 SGHRS, CDR2 YFSETQ. CDR3 length: 15 residues. The CDR3 nucleotides read TGCGCCAGCAGATGGACAGGGGCGAGTAATTCACCCCTCCACTTT. It is translated as CASRWTGASNSPLHF.

This chain joins TRBV6-6 and TRBJ1-2; 8 bases fit TRBD1. The CDR3 spans 11 residues. V dropped 9 bases and J dropped 7; count of bases not matched to a gene: 4. The germline V gene has CDR1 MNHNY and CDR2 SVGAGI (reference sequence). The CDR3 DNA follows: TGTGCCAGTGACAGGGGAGGTGGCTACACCTTC. This sequence encodes CASDRGGGYTF.

The chain uses TRBV18 and TRBJ1-2, with D possibly matching TRBD1 (6 bases). Per the germline V gene, CDR1 is KGHSH and CDR2 is LQKENI. V lost 6 bases to trimming and J lost 8 bases, with 16 bases between them. The CDR3 is made up of 13 amino acids. DNA of the CDR3: TGTGCCAGCTCCCCTGACAGGCTGGCGGGCTACACCTTC. Translated, it gives CASSPDRLAGYTF.

This chain links TRBV4-1 with TRBJ2-7, with D perhaps matching TRBD2 (6 bases). This CDR3 contains 15 residues. Between the trimmed V and J ends, which lost 0 bases and 7 bases, there was a span of 16 bases. The germline V gene encodes CDR1 MGHRA and CDR2 YSYEKL. The DNA of the CDR3 is TGCGCCAGCAGCCAAGATCTTTGGGCGGGGCGGGAGCAGTACTTC. This sequence encodes CASSQDLWAGREQYF.

The chain has TRBV7-2 and TRBJ2-2; no definite D call. Trimming removed 1 base from V and 4 bases from J, with 4 bases in between. CDR1 and CDR2 from the germline V gene are SGHTA and FQGNSA. The CDR3 is made up of 13 amino acids. The CDR3 loop reads CASSLDGTGELFF. CDR3 DNA sequence: TGTGCCAGCAGCTTAGACGGCACCGGGGAGCTGTTTTTT.

This rearrangement joins TRBV5-1 to TRBJ2-1; 9 nucleotides align to TRBD2. The V gene's germline CDR1 is SGHRS and CDR2 YFSETQ. The CDR3 totals 15 residues. Germline trimming cut 4 bases from V and 9 bases from J; bases unmatched to any gene: 11. DNA for the CDR3: TGCGCCAGCAGCAGGGCCGCGGGGGGGCCTATTGAGCAGTTCTTC. Translated, it gives CASSRAAGGPIEQFF.

The V call is TRBV19, the J call TRBJ1-2, with TRBD1 as a possible D gene (6 bases). Germline V gene data show CDR1 as LNHDA and CDR2 as SQIVND (reference sequence). The CDR3 has 15 amino acids. V gave up 3 bases and J gave up 4 bases, with 15 bases separating them. CDR3 residues: CASSMRTAMGYGYTF. CDR3 in DNA: TGTGCCAGTAGTATGAGGACAGCAATGGGCTATGGCTACACCTTC.